The clone carrying this TCR beta chain was counted ten times or more. The antigen remains unidentified. Preparing the TCRbeta library involved the use of unique molecular identifiers. TCRdb redid the calling of the PCR reads with MiXCR, one entry per CDR3 protein. The sample includes a few hundred thousand distinct CDR3 sequences, around 13% of them seen just once. The sample comes from a study of T-cell reconstitution after alpha-beta-depleted transplantation in children. The CDR3 consists of 15 residues. V lost 3 bases and J lost 1; bases outside the gene matches: 4. Germline V gene data show CDR1 as SGHTA and CDR2 as FQGNSA. Study-level points and caveats: Surviving recipient T cells and thymic progenitors produced the high day-60 TCRbeta diversity seen in some patients. There were reportedly several hundred expanded graft clones from which alpha-beta T cells came about two months after transplant. It was newly produced T cells that mostly accounted for T-cell counts and diversity one year after transplant.

The clonotype comes from a male patient under 18 who had a stem cell transplant for acute myeloid leukemia, so the T cells may come from the graft donor. The specimen was PBMCs, mostly from graft donor cells, collected 360 days after TCRalphabeta/CD19-depleted stem cell transplant. V gene TRBV7-2 combines with J gene TRBJ2-3; 7 bases are shared with TRBD1. CDR3 in DNA: TGTGCCAGCAGCTTGGTAGGGGGCGGCACAGATACGCAGTATTTT. Translation: CASSLVGGGTDTQYF.